One T cell receptor (beta chain) is described in this entry. The table lists this clone with a count of one. The target of this receptor is not known. The input lacks base qualities; no much larger clone sits a single base away. Whole blood was collected in K2EDTA tubes by collaborating institutions according to the institutions' own protocols. Collaborator samples were shipped for TCRbeta analysis as frozen whole blood, isolated PBMCs, or DNA extracted from either sample type. The immunoSEQ Assay, a bias-controlled multiplex PCR, was used to amplify TCRbeta CDR3 regions from genomic DNA. Per the source publication's procedure: Nucleated cell counts per sample were estimated from amplification of reference gene primers within the assay. To quantify the absolute abundance of each unique TCRbeta CDR3 rearrangement, sequence reads were collapsed and filtered. For each sample, productive Simpson clonality was calculated by taking the square root of Simpson's diversity index across productive rearrangements. TCRdb holds this immuneACCESS table with in-frame rearrangements only. Some clones are missing; in checked studies, unresolved V genes explain under half, and the rest has no known cause. The V and J calls and clone size come from that table; D and trimming were worked out from the DNA. The sample table shows about 310,000 clones, and approximately 86% are seen once. The ten largest clones represent approximately 2% of the sample.

Compared with germline, V lacks 3 bases and J lacks 1 base; bases without a gene match: 4. Counted from cysteine to phenylalanine, this CDR3 has 16 amino acids. Left in the record is the CDR3 DNA by itself, 48 bases read in frame from the first base. The germline V gene gives CDR1 as LGHNA and CDR2 as YSLEER. These data come from a study of blood T cell repertoires in COVID-19 (dated by TCRdb to the early 2020s). Regarding the research as a whole: Samples covering the acute and convalescent phases of COVID-19 were provided by collaborators in the United States, Italy and Spain. Samples were obtained from the ongoing ImmuneRACE study (first 160 participants) and from 1,254 subjects provided by 6 global collaborators. The material from the prospective study consisted of cDNA or gDNA derived from T cells, B-cell-depleted T cells, or PBMCs. Where HLA class I and class II types were available, the types were taken from metadata supplied by the sample provider, not from assay-based typing. The repertoires were released in a freely available public database intended as a resource for research on the immune response to SARS-CoV-2. Subjects who had been exposed to COVID-19, were actively infected with it, or had recovered from it provided the deeply sampled blood TCRbeta repertoires that made up the dataset. A de-identified subject ID, COVID-19 status, age in years and sex were almost always included in the sample metadata.

Beyond this particular receptor, the publication reports: The amount of clinical and demographic metadata varied by source and participant and was provided uncurated.

The specimen was peripheral blood. In this chain, TRBV4-3 is recombined with TRBJ2-3; a stretch of 10 junction bases matches TRBD2. The sequence derives from a man between 18 and 29 years old with active or convalescent COVID-19. The CDR3 region has the sequence CASSQTLAGGTDTQYF. The sequenced DNA is TGCGCCAGCAGCCAGACCCTAGCGGGGGGCACAGATACGCAGTATTTT.